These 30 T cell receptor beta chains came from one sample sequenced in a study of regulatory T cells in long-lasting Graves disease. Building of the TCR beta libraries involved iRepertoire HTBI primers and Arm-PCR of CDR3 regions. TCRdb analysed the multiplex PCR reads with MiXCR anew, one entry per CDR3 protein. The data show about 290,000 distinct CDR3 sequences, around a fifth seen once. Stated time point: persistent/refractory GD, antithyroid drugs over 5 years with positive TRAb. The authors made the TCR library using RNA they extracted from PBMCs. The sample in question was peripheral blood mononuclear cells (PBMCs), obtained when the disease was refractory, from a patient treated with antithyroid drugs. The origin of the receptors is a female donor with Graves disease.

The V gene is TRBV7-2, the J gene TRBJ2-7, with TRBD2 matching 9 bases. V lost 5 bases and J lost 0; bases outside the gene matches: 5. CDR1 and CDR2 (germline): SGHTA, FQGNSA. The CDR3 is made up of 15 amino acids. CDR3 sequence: CASSPAGGLSYEQYF. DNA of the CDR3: TGTGCCAGCAGCCCAGCGGGAGGCCTCTCCTACGAGCAGTACTTC.

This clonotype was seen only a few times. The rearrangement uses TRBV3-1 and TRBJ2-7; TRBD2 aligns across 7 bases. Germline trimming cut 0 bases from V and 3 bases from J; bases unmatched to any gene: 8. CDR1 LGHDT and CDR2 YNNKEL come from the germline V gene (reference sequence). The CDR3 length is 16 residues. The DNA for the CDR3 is TGTGCCAGCAGCCAAGATTTCGAGCGGGGCCACTACGAGCAGTACTTC. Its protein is CASSQDFERGHYEQYF.

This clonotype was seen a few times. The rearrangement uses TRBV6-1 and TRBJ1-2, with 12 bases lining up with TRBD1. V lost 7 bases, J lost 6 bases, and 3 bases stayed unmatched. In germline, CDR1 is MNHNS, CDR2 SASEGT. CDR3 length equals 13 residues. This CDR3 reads CASTGTGGHGYTF. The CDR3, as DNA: TGTGCCAGCACCGGGACAGGGGGCCATGGCTACACCTTC.

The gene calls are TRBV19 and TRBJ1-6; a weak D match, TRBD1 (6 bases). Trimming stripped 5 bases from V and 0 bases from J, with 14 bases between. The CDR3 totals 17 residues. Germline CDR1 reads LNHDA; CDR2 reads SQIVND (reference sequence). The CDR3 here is CASSFRGQSSYNSPLHF. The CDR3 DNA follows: TGTGCCAGTAGTTTCCGAGGACAGAGCTCCTATAATTCACCCCTCCACTTT.

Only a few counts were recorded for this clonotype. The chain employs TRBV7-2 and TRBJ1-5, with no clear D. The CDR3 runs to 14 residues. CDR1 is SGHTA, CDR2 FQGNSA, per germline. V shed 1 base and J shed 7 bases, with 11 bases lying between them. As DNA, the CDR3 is TGTGCCAGCAGCTTAGTTGGGTTAGGGCAGCCCCAGCATTTT. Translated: CASSLVGLGQPQHF.

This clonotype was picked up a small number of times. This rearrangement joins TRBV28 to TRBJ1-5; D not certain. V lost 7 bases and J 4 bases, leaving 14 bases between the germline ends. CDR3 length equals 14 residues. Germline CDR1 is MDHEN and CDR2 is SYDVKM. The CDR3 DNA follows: TGTGCCAGCATCAGGCAGAGAGGGAATCAGCCCCAGCATTTT. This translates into CASIRQRGNQPQHF.

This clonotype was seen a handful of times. The CDR3 loop is CASSLTSGGNTEAFF. CDR3 bases: TGTGCCAGCAGTTTGACTTCGGGTGGGAACACTGAAGCTTTCTTT. The chain employs TRBV28 and TRBJ1-1; D gene uncertain. The CDR3 extends over 15 amino acids. Per germline, CDR1 MDHEN and CDR2 SYDVKM. The V gene lost 3 bases and the J gene lost 1 base, with 12 bases spanning the gap.

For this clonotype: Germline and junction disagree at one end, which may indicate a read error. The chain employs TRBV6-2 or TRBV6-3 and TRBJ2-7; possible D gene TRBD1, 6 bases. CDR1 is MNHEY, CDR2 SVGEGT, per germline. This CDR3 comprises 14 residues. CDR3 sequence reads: CASSYITGRYEQHF. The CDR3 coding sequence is TGTGCCAGCAGCTATATAACAGGGCGGTACGAGCAGCACTTC.

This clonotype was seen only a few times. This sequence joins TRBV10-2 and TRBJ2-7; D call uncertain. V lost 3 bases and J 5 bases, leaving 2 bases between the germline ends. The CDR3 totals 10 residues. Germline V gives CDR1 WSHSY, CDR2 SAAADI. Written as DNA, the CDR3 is TGCGCCAGCAGTGACGACGAGCAGTACTTC. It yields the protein CASSDDEQYF.

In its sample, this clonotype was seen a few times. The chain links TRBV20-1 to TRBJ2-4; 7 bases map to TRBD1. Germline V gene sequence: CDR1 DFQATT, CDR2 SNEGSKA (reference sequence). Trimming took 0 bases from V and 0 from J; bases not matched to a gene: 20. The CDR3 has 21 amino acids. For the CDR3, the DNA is TGCAGTGCTAGAGATAGGGCCCCGACAGGGATCGAAGAACTAGCCAAAAACATTCAGTACTTC. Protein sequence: CSARDRAPTGIEELAKNIQYF.

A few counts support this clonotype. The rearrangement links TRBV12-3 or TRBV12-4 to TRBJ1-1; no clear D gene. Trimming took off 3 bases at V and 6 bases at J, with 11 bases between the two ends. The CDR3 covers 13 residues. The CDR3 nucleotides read TGTGCCAGCAGTTTGCCCGGAATATCTGAAGCTTTCTTT. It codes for CASSLPGISEAFF.

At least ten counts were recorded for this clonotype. The CDR3 loop reads CASSEQGTRGYTF. The CDR3 DNA reads TGTGCCAGCAGTGAACAGGGTACGAGAGGCTACACCTTC. The gene calls are TRBV6-1 and TRBJ1-2; D is possibly TRBD1 (5 bases). CDR1 MNHNS and CDR2 SASEGT come from the germline V gene. Between the trimmed V and J ends, which lost 2 bases and 8 bases, there was a span of 12 bases. CDR3 size: 13 residues.

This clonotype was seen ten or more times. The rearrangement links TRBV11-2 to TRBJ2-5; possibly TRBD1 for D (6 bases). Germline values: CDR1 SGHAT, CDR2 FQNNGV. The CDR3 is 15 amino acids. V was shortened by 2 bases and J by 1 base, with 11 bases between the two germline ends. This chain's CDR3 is CASSLYRAPQETQYF. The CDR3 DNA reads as TGTGCCAGCAGCTTATACAGGGCCCCCCAAGAGACCCAGTACTTC.

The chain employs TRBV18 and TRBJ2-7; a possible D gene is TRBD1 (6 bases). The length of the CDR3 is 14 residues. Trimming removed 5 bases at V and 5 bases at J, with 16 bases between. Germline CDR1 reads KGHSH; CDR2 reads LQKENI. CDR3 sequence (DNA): TGTGCCAGCTCAATCCTTGAGGGGGTCCACGAGCAGTACTTC. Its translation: CASSILEGVHEQYF.

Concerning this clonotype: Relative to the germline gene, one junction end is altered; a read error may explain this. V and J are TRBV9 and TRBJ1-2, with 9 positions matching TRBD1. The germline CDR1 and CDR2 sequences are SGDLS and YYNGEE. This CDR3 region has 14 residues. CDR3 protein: CASSYRDRVDGYTF. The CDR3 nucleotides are TGCGCCAGCAGCTATCGGGACAGGGTGGATGGCTACACCTTC.

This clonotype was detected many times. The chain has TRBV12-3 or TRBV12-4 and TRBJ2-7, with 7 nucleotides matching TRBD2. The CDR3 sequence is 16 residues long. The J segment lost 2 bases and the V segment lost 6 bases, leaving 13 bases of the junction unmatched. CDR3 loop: CASSLGGDSDPYEQYF. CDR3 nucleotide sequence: TGTGCCAGCAGCCTTGGGGGGGATAGCGACCCCTACGAGCAGTACTTC.

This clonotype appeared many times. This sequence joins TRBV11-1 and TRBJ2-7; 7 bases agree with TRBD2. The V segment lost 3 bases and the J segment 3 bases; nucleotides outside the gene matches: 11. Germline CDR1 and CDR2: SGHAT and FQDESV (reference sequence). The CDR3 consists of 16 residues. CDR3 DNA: TGTGCCAGCAGCTTGGGGAGGGGCCCGGGGGGCTACGAGCAGTACTTC. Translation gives CASSLGRGPGGYEQYF.

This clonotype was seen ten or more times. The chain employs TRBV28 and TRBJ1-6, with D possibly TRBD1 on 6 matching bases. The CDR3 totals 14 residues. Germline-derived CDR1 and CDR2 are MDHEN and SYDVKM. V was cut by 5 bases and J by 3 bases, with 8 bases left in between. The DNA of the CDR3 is TGTGCCAGCAGTCACAGGGTCTATAATTCACCCCTCCACTTT. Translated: CASSHRVYNSPLHF.

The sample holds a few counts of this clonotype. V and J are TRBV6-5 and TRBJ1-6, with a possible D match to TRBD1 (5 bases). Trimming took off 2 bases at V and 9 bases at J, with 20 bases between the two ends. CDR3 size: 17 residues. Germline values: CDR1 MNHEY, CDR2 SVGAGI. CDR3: CASSYLSGPRAFSPLHF. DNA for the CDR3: TGTGCCAGCAGTTACCTAAGCGGCCCCAGGGCATTTTCACCCCTCCACTTT.

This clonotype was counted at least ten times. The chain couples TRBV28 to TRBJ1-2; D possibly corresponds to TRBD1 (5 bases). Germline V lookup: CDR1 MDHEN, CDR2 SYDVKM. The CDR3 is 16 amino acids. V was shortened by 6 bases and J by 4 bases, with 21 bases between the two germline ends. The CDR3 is CASSPQGESRVYGYTF. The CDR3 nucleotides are TGTGCCAGCAGCCCTCAAGGGGAGTCCCGAGTCTATGGCTACACCTTC.

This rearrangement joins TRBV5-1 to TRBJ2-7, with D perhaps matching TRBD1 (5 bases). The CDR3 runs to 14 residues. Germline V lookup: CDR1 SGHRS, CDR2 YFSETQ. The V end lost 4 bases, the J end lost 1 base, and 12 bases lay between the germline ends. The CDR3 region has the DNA TGCGCCAGCAGCGTTACAGGTGAATCCTACGAGCAGTACTTC. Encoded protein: CASSVTGESYEQYF.

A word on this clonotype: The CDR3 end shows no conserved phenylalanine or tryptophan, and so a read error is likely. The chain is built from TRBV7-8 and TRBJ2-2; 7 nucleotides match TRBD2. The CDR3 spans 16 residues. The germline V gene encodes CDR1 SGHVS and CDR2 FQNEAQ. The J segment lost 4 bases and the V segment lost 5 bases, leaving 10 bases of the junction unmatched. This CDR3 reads CASSPKGGEGTGELFS. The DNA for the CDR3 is TGTGCCAGCAGCCCAAAGGGAGGGGAGGGCACCGGGGAGCTGTTTTCT.

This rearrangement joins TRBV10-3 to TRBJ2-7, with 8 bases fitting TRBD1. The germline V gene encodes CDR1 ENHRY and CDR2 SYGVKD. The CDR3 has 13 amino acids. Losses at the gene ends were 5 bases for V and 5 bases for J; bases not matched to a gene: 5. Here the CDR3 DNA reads TGTGCCATCAGTCAGACAGGGGAAAACGAGCAGTACTTC. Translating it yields CAISQTGENEQYF.

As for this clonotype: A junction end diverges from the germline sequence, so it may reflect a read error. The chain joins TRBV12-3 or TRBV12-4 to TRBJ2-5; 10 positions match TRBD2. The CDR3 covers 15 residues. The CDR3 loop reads CACSTLAGEEETQYF. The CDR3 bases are TGTGCCTGCAGTACCCTAGCGGGAGAAGAGGAGACCCAGTACTTC.

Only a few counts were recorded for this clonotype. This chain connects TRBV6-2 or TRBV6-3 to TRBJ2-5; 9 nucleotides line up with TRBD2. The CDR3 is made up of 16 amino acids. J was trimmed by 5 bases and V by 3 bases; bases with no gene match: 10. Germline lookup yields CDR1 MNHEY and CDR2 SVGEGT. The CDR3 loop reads CASSYRREGLWETQYF. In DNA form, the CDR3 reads TGTGCCAGCAGTTATCGGCGGGAGGGCCTTTGGGAGACCCAGTACTTC.

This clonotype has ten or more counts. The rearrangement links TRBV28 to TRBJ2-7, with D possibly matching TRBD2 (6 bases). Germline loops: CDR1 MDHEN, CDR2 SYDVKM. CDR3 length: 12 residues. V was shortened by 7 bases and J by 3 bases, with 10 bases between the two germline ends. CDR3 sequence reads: CASKGGYYEQYF. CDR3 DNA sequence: TGTGCCAGCAAGGGAGGTTACTACGAGCAGTACTTC.

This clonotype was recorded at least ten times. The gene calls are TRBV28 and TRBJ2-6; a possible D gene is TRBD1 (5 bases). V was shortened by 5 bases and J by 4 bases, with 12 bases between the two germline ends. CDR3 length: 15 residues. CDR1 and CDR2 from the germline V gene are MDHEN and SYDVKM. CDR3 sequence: CASSPRVVGANVLTF. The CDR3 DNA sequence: TGTGCCAGCAGTCCCAGGGTCGTGGGGGCCAACGTCCTGACTTTC.

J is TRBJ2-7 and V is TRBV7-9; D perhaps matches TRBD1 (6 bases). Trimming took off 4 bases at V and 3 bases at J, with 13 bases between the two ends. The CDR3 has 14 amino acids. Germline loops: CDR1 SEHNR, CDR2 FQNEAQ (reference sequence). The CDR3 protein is CASSSWDIDYEQYF. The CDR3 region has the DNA TGTGCCAGCAGCTCGTGGGACATCGACTACGAGCAGTACTTC.

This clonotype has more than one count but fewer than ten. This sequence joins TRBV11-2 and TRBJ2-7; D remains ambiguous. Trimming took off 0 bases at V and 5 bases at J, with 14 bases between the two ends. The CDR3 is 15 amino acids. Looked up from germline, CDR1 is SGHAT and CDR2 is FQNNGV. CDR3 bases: TGTGCCAGCAGCTTAGATGGGTCCCTCACTAACGAGCAGTACTTC. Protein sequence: CASSLDGSLTNEQYF.

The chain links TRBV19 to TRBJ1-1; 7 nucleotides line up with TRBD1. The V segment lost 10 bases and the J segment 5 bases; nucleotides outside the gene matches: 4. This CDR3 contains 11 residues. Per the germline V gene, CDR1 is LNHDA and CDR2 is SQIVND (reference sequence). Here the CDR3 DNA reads TGTGCCACAGGGGGGAGGACTGAAGCTTTCTTT. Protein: CATGGRTEAFF.